Shown below are 25 T cell receptor beta chains from a single sample sequenced in a study of T cells in Graves' hyperthyroidism and ophthalmopathy. TCR beta CDR3 region amplification was performed from RNA transcripts. TCR CDR3 underwent first-round RT-PCR with the HTBI primer set. TCRdb analysed the multiplex PCR reads with MiXCR anew, one entry per CDR3 protein. The sample contains approximately 590,000 distinct CDR3 sequences, roughly 14% of which appear only once. The sample consisted of blood. The receptor set was obtained from a woman younger than 45 with Graves' hyperthyroidism.

This clonotype showed up many times. This chain uses TRBV7-2 with TRBJ2-1, with D perhaps TRBD2 (5 bases). V was shortened by 2 bases and J by 9 bases, with 14 bases between the two germline ends. The CDR3 contains 14 residues. Per germline, CDR1 SGHTA and CDR2 FQGNSA. In DNA form, the CDR3 reads TGTGCCAGCAGCTTATCGAGCGGATTTCTTGAGCAGTTCTTC. Residues: CASSLSSGFLEQFF.

In its sample, this clonotype was seen many times. The chain employs TRBV2 and TRBJ1-1, with D tentatively TRBD1 (6 bases). The CDR3 has 12 residues. The V gene lost 11 bases and the J gene lost 4 bases, with 14 bases spanning the gap. Germline V CDR1 and CDR2: SNHLY, FYNNEI. The CDR3 spells CAVEGTSTEAFF. The CDR3 DNA follows: TGTGCCGTCGAGGGGACATCCACTGAAGCTTTCTTT. The full variable domain, rest sourced from reference TRBV2 and TRBJ1-1, is EPEVTQTPSHQVTQMGQEVILRCVPISNHLYFYWYRQILGQKVEFLVSFYNNEISEKSEIFDDQFSVERPDGSNFTLKIRSTKLEDSAMYFCAVEGTSTEAFFGQGTRLTVV.

In its sample, this clonotype was seen many times. The rearrangement links TRBV12-3 or TRBV12-4 to TRBJ2-5; D is possibly TRBD1 or TRBD2 (5 bases each). V lost 5 bases to trimming and J lost 5 bases, with 15 bases between them. This CDR3 is 14 amino acids long. The CDR3 protein is CASSPGTRRETQYF. The DNA of the CDR3 is TGTGCCAGCAGTCCCGGGACCCGGAGGGAGACCCAGTACTTC.

This clonotype has a count of ten or more. The chain links TRBV7-3 to TRBJ2-1; 10 bases are shared with TRBD2. CDR3 size: 19 residues. Unmatched junction bases numbered 17, after V lost 1 base and J lost 8 bases. Per the germline V gene, CDR1 is SGHTA and CDR2 is FQGTGA. The CDR3 bases are TGTGCCAGCAGCTTAAGTGGTTGGGCTAGCGGGAGTTGGATCGATGAGCAGTTCTTC. Translated: CASSLSGWASGSWIDEQFF.

This clonotype showed up many times. The V gene is TRBV20-1, the J gene TRBJ2-3; 9 nucleotides agree with TRBD2. CDR1 and CDR2 (germline): DFQATT, SNEGSKA (reference sequence). The CDR3 contains 14 residues. V lost 2 bases and J lost 1; bases outside the gene matches: 1. The CDR3 sequence is CSARRLAGTDTQYF. Here the CDR3 DNA reads TGCAGTGCTAGACGACTAGCGGGCACAGATACGCAGTATTTT.

The genes are TRBV6-1 and TRBJ2-1; D is undetermined. Germline values: CDR1 MNHNS, CDR2 SASEGT. Trimming shortened V by 6 bases and J by 9 bases, and 18 bases separated the two germline ends. The CDR3 runs 14 residues. The CDR3 sequence is CASRSSYGWGEQFF. The CDR3 DNA is TGTGCCAGCAGAAGTAGCTACGGTTGGGGTGAGCAGTTCTTC.

This clonotype has ten or more counts. J is TRBJ2-7 and V is TRBV28; D uncertain. The CDR3 has 14 residues. Germline CDR1 is MDHEN and CDR2 is SYDVKM. V was cut by 8 bases and J by 2 bases, with 16 bases left in between. The CDR3 bases are TGTGCCAGCTCACCCCCCCCGCTAGCCTACGAGCAGTACTTC. Translated, it gives CASSPPPLAYEQYF.

This clonotype was counted only a few times. Since a much larger clone is just one base distant, this may be a read error. The conserved closing phenylalanine or tryptophan is absent in this CDR3, likely reflecting a read error. The chain recombines TRBV6-1 with TRBJ2-3, with 8 bases aligning to TRBD2. Germline CDR1 MNHNS, CDR2 SASEGT. The CDR3 is 15 amino acids. The V and J ends lost 6 bases and 3 bases, in that order; junction bases with no gene match: 8. CDR3 nucleotide sequence: TGTGCCAGCAGCACCAGGAGCGGGGGAACAGATACGCAGTATCTT. Translating it yields CASSTRSGGTDTQYL.

In its sample, this clonotype was seen many times. The V and J genes are TRBV18 and TRBJ1-2; D is undetermined. V dropped 3 bases and J dropped 12 bases, with 11 bases sitting between them. The length of the CDR3 is 11 residues. The germline V gene encodes CDR1 KGHSH and CDR2 LQKENI. The CDR3 loop is CASSPLTGNTF. The CDR3 DNA reads TGTGCCAGCTCACCCCTGACGGGCAACACCTTC. Based on the CDR3 plus reference TRBV18 and TRBJ1-2, the full variable domain is NAGVMQNPRHLVRRRGQEARLRCSPMKGHSHVYWYRQLPEEGLKFMVYLQKENIIDESGMPKERFSAEFPKEGPSILRIQQVVRGDSAAYFCASSPLTGNTFGSGTRLTVV.

This clonotype was counted ten times or more. The chain has TRBV12-5 and TRBJ2-5; D may be TRBD2 (6 bases). The V gene's germline CDR1 is LGHNT and CDR2 FRNRAP. Trimming left V 7 bases short and J 5 bases short, with 26 bases between. CDR3 length: 17 amino acids. CDR3 amino acids: CASDPPEQETGVETQYF. CDR3 in DNA: TGTGCTAGTGACCCGCCGGAACAGGAGACGGGAGTGGAGACCCAGTACTTC.

This clonotype was detected a few times. The chain recombines TRBV6-1 with TRBJ2-1, with TRBD1 matching 8 bases. The germline gives CDR1 MNHNS, CDR2 SASEGT. The CDR3 has 17 amino acids. Trimming at V came to 8 bases and at J to 2 bases, leaving 14 bases not matched to a gene. Written as DNA, the CDR3 is TGTGCCAGCGGTGGACAGGGCAATTCGGGGACCTACAATGAGCAGTTCTTC. Its protein is CASGGQGNSGTYNEQFF.

Many counts were recorded for this clonotype. The chain links TRBV27 to TRBJ1-5; TRBD1 matches at 9 bases. Per the germline V gene, CDR1 is MNHEY and CDR2 is SMNVEV (reference sequence). With 9 bases clipped from V and 3 bases from J, the junction kept 6 bases outside the gene matches. The CDR3 sequence is 14 residues long. This chain's CDR3 is CASQDRGYNQPQHF. The CDR3 DNA follows: TGTGCCAGTCAGGACAGGGGTTACAATCAGCCCCAGCATTTT.

The J gene is TRBJ2-2, the V gene TRBV20-1; D possibly corresponds to TRBD2 (6 bases). This CDR3 contains 14 residues. V gave up 6 bases and J gave up 6 bases, with 17 bases separating them. Looked up from germline, CDR1 is DFQATT and CDR2 is SNEGSKA (reference sequence). The CDR3 coding sequence is TGCAGTGCCTCCGGAGGGACTCCCGCCGGGGAGCTGTTTTTT. This sequence encodes CSASGGTPAGELFF.

Only a few counts were recorded for this clonotype. CDR3 sequence: CASSQVTTNEKLFF. The CDR3 coding sequence is TGCGCCAGCAGCCAAGTTACAACTAATGAAAAACTGTTTTTT. The chain employs TRBV4-1 and TRBJ1-4; D unresolved. The germline V gene has CDR1 MGHRA and CDR2 YSYEKL. V lost 1 base and J 0 bases, leaving 3 bases between the germline ends. The CDR3 consists of 14 residues.

The rearrangement links TRBV5-6 to TRBJ2-7; tentatively, D is TRBD1 (6 bases). Germline V gene lookup returns CDR1 SGHDT and CDR2 YYEEEE. Trimming took off 5 bases at V and 6 bases at J, with 18 bases between the two ends. This CDR3 is built from 14 residues. The CDR3, as DNA: TGTGCCAGCAGTCAGGGACAAACAGCGTCCGAGCAGTACTTC. It specifies CASSQGQTASEQYF.

This clonotype was detected ten times or more. This sequence joins TRBV5-5 and TRBJ1-4; D is perhaps TRBD1 (6 bases). Germline lookup yields CDR1 SGHKS and CDR2 YYEKEE (reference sequence). V dropped 0 bases and J dropped 8 bases, with 17 bases sitting between them. The CDR3 is made up of 16 amino acids. The CDR3 DNA sequence: TGTGCCAGCAGCTTGGTGGGACAAGTAAAGAGGGAAAAACTGTTTTTT. Protein sequence: CASSLVGQVKREKLFF.

There are many counts of this clonotype. This chain connects TRBV18 to TRBJ1-1; D unclear. The V gene lost 3 bases and the J gene lost 0 bases, with 11 bases spanning the gap. The germline V gene encodes CDR1 KGHSH and CDR2 LQKENI. The CDR3 length is 15 residues. The CDR3 here is CASSPRTELNTEAFF. In nucleotides, the CDR3 is TGTGCCAGCTCACCTCGGACGGAGCTGAACACTGAAGCTTTCTTT. Based on the CDR3 plus reference TRBV18 and TRBJ1-1, the full variable domain is NAGVMQNPRHLVRRRGQEARLRCSPMKGHSHVYWYRQLPEEGLKFMVYLQKENIIDESGMPKERFSAEFPKEGPSILRIQQVVRGDSAAYFCASSPRTELNTEAFFGQGTRLTVV.

This clonotype was detected only a few times. The chain couples TRBV20-1 to TRBJ2-4, with a possible D match to TRBD1 (5 bases). The germline V gene encodes CDR1 DFQATT and CDR2 SNEGSKA (reference sequence). The CDR3 totals 13 residues. V was cut by 8 bases and J by 3 bases, with 14 bases left in between. The CDR3 nucleotides read TGCAGTACCTCAGGGTGGGGCAAAAACATTCAGTACTTC. The encoded protein is CSTSGWGKNIQYF.

The sample holds one count of this clonotype. This chain joins TRBV20-1 and TRBJ2-1; weak D call: TRBD2 (6 bases). V lost 5 bases, J lost 3 bases, and 14 bases lay in between. This CDR3 spans 14 amino acids. Germline CDR1 and CDR2: DFQATT and SNEGSKA (reference sequence). As DNA, the CDR3 is TGCAGTGCTGTGCGGGGCTCACTCTACAATGAGCAGTTCTTC. It translates to CSAVRGSLYNEQFF.

The V and J genes are TRBV6-1 and TRBJ2-7; TRBD2 matches 8 bases. This CDR3 has 15 amino acids. CDR1 is MNHNS and CDR2 is SASEGT in the germline V gene. J lost 0 bases, V lost 7 bases, and 8 bases had no gene match. DNA of the CDR3: TGTGCCAGCACCACACTCACTAGCGGCTCCTACGAGCAGTACTTC. Its protein is CASTTLTSGSYEQYF.

This clonotype has at least ten counts. The gene calls are TRBV6-1 and TRBJ1-2; D is unclear. This CDR3 is built from 12 residues. V gave up 1 base and J gave up 8 bases, with 8 bases separating them. Germline V gene lookup returns CDR1 MNHNS and CDR2 SASEGT. CDR3 DNA sequence: TGTGCCAGCAGTGAAGGGGGAGCAGGCTACACCTTC. This gives the protein CASSEGGAGYTF.

The sample holds a few counts of this clonotype. The chain carries TRBV27 and TRBJ2-1, with D possibly being TRBD1 (6 bases). The germline V gene encodes CDR1 MNHEY and CDR2 SMNVEV (reference sequence). V lost 3 bases and J lost 10, with 7 bases in between. The CDR3 runs to 11 residues. CDR3 bases: TGTGCCAGCAGTTTCGGGACAGAGCAGTTCTTC. Its protein is CASSFGTEQFF.

This clonotype was observed at least ten times. The chain uses TRBV20-1 and TRBJ2-7; 9 bases agree with TRBD2. V lost 0 bases, J lost 4 bases, and 10 bases stayed unmatched. Germline CDR1 DFQATT, CDR2 SNEGSKA (reference sequence). This CDR3 is built from 16 residues. This chain's CDR3 is CSARDLAASGMYEQYF. Here the CDR3 DNA reads TGCAGTGCTAGAGATTTGGCGGCTAGCGGGATGTACGAGCAGTACTTC.

The chain joins TRBV4-3 to TRBJ2-1; 11 positions agree with TRBD1. Per the germline V gene, CDR1 is LGHNA and CDR2 is YSLEER. Trimming at V came to 3 bases and at J to 4 bases, leaving 2 bases not matched to a gene. This CDR3 has 15 amino acids. Here the CDR3 reads CASSQGQGGYNEQFF. In nucleotides, the CDR3 is TGCGCCAGCAGCCAGGGACAGGGGGGGTACAATGAGCAGTTCTTC.

This clonotype was recorded at least ten times. V and J are TRBV5-1 and TRBJ2-6; a weak D match, TRBD2 (6 bases). V was trimmed by 3 bases and J by 2 bases, leaving 15 bases between them. The CDR3 sequence is 17 residues long. Germline CDR1 reads SGHRS; CDR2 reads YFSETQ. The DNA of the CDR3 is TGCGCCAGCAGCTCAGTAAGGGGAGGTGCTGGGGCCAACGTCCTGACTTTC. It specifies CASSSVRGGAGANVLTF.